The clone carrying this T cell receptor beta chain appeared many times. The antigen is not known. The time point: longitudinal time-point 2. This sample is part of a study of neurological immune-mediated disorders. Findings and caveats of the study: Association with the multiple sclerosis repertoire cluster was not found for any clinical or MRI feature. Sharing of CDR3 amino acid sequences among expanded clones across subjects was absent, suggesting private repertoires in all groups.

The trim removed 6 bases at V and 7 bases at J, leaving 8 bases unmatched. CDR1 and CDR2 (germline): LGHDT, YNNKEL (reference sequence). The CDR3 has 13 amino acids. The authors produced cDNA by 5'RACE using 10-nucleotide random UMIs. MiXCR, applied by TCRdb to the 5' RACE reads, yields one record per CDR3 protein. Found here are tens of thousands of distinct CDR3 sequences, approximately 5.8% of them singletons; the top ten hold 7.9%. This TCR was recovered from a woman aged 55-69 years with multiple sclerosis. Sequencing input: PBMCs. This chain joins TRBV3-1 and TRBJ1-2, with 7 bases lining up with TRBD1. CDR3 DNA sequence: TGTGCCAGCAGTATTACAGGGGAGAGTGGCTACACCTTC. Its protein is CASSITGESGYTF.